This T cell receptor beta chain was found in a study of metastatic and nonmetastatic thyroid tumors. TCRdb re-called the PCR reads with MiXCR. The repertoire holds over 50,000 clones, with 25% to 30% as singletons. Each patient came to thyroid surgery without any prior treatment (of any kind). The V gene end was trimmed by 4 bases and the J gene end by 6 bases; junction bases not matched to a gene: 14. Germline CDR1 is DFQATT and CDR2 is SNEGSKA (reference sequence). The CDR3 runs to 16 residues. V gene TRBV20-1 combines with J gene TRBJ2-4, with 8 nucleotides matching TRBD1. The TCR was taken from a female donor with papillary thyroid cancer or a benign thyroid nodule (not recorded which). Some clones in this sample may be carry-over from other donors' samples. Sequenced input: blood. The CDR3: CSAILVPGQEGNIQYF. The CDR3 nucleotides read TGCAGTGCTATCCTGGTACCGGGACAGGAAGGAAACATTCAGTACTTC.